These 11 T cell receptor beta chains share one sample of origin, sequenced in a study of blood T cell repertoires in COVID-19. Some clones are missing from TCRdb's copy, which holds only in-frame ones; the method was immunoSEQ multiplex PCR. The sample has approximately 300,000 clones, roughly 85% seen once; the top ten hold around 4.5%. The sequencing input was PBMCs or T cells enriched from blood (not recorded which). Receptor source: a woman aged 30 to 39 who had recovered from COVID-19.

CDR3 residues: CASSPQAGVLNEQYF. For the CDR3, the DNA is TGCGCCAGCAGCCCCCAAGCGGGGGTATTGAACGAGCAGTACTTC. This chain joins TRBV5-1 and TRBJ2-7; 8 bases match TRBD2. This CDR3 has 15 amino acids. Trimming took 4 bases from V and 5 from J; bases not matched to a gene: 11. Germline lookup yields CDR1 SGHRS and CDR2 YFSETQ.

The chain recombines TRBV10-1 with TRBJ2-4; a weak D match, TRBD1 (5 bases). Trimming removed 5 bases from V and 0 bases from J, with 8 bases in between. Germline V gene lookup returns CDR1 WNHNN and CDR2 SYGVQD (reference sequence). The CDR3 runs 14 residues. The CDR3 DNA sequence: TGCGCCAGCAGTCAGGACACAGCCAAAAACATTCAGTACTTC. This sequence encodes CASSQDTAKNIQYF.

The CDR3 spells CASSPGRGADTQYF. The CDR3 DNA reads as TGCGCCAGCAGTCCCGGGAGAGGGGCAGATACGCAGTATTTT. J is TRBJ2-3 and V is TRBV10-2; possibly TRBD2 for D (6 bases). The CDR3 has 14 amino acids. Germline V gene lookup returns CDR1 WSHSY and CDR2 SAAADI. Trimming pared 5 bases from V and 4 bases from J, leaving 13 bases between.

The count of this clone is one. V is TRBV3-1 (or the pseudogene TRBV3-2) and J is TRBJ1-3; D gene ambiguous. The V end lost 1 base, the J end lost 4 bases, and 5 bases lay between the germline ends. CDR1 LGHDT and CDR2 YNNKEL come from the germline V gene (reference sequence). The CDR3 length is 13 residues. The CDR3 sequence is CASSQGAGNTIYF. Written as DNA, the CDR3 is TGTGCCAGCAGCCAAGGGGCGGGAAACACCATATATTTT.

The chain employs TRBV18 and TRBJ2-5; a weak D match, TRBD1 (5 bases). V lost 5 bases, J lost 5 bases, and 12 bases lay in between. The CDR3 sequence is 13 residues long. Germline lookup yields CDR1 KGHSH and CDR2 LQKENI. The chain's CDR3 is CASSFRVGETQYF. The CDR3 DNA reads as TGTGCCAGCTCATTCAGGGTTGGGGAGACCCAGTACTTC.

The rearrangement uses TRBV7-9 and TRBJ1-1; 8 nucleotides line up with TRBD1. Germline V gene data show CDR1 as SEHNR and CDR2 as FQNEAQ (reference sequence). J was trimmed by 2 bases and V by 4 bases; bases with no gene match: 3. This CDR3 is built from 14 residues. CDR3 nucleotides: TGTGCCAGCAGCTCGACAGGGGTCAACACTGAAGCTTTCTTT. As protein: CASSSTGVNTEAFF. Complete variable domain (other parts from reference TRBV7-9 and TRBJ1-1): DTGVSQNPRHKITKRGQNVTFRCDPISEHNRLYWYRQTLGQGPEFLTYFQNEAQLEKSRLLSDRFSAERPKGSFSTLEIQRTEQGDSAMYLCASSSTGVNTEAFFGQGTRLTVV.

V gene TRBV6-5 combines with J gene TRBJ2-6; 7 nucleotides line up with TRBD1. CDR1 MNHEY and CDR2 SVGAGI come from the germline V gene. This CDR3 is 16 amino acids long. V gave up 2 bases and J gave up 3 bases; unmatched junction bases: 4. The CDR3 spells CASSYQTGSGANVLTF. Here the CDR3 DNA reads TGTGCCAGCAGTTACCAGACAGGGAGTGGGGCCAACGTCCTGACTTTC.

Here the CDR3 DNA reads TGTGCCAGCGAAGCCCCAGCGGCGAACACCGGGGAGCTGTTTTTT. This codes for CASEAPAANTGELFF. This rearrangement joins TRBV28 to TRBJ2-2, with D maybe TRBD2 (5 bases). V was shortened by 8 bases and J by 0 bases, with 13 bases between the two germline ends. The CDR3 runs to 15 residues. Germline V lookup: CDR1 MDHEN, CDR2 SYDVKM.

This chain links TRBV14 with TRBJ2-1, with 8 bases matching TRBD1. Germline CDR1 and CDR2: SGHDN and FVKESK. There are 15 residues in the CDR3. V lost 4 bases, J lost 5 bases, and 7 bases stayed unmatched. For the CDR3, the DNA is TGTGCCAGCAGCCCTAGGACAGGGTTCGACAATGAGCAGTTCTTC. Protein sequence: CASSPRTGFDNEQFF.

This sequence joins TRBV5-1 and TRBJ1-2; no definite D call. From germline, CDR1 is SGHRS and CDR2 YFSETQ. CDR3 length: 17 residues. V dropped 0 bases and J dropped 13 bases, with 28 bases sitting between them. Here the CDR3 DNA reads TGCGCCAGCAGCTTGGTAACGGCCGAGGGTCTCAGGACCGCGGCCACCTTC. Translated, it gives CASSLVTAEGLRTAATF. The full variable domain, rest sourced from reference TRBV5-1 and TRBJ1-2, is KAGVTQTPRYLIKTRGQQVTLSCSPISGHRSVSWYQQTPGQGLQFLFEYFSETQRNKGNFPGRFSGRQFSNSRSEMNVSTLELGDSALYLCASSLVTAEGLRTAATFGSGTRLTVV.

CDR3 in DNA: TGTGCCACCAGTGACCCGGCTAACTATGGCTACACCTTC. It specifies CATSDPANYGYTF. The V call is TRBV24-1, the J call TRBJ1-2; no clear D. Trimming cost V 4 bases and J 0 bases, with 5 bases left between them. Per the germline V gene, CDR1 is KGHDR and CDR2 is SFDVKD. The CDR3 loop spans 13 amino acids.